This TCR beta chain was sequenced for a study of blood T cell repertoires in COVID-19. On the study more broadly: PBMCs, B-cell-depleted T cells, or T cells provided the cDNA or gDNA that made up the material.

Among Cohort 3 donors, those recovered had two negative PCRs, clearance, or symptom resolution. Per the original methods: Using reference gene primer amplification, nucleated cell counts were estimated. The assay was immunoSEQ multiplex PCR, and TCRdb's table has in-frame clones only and misses some. The V and J calls and clone size were taken over from that table, and D and trimming were inferred from the DNA. The repertoire holds some 320,000 clones, with approximately 89% as singletons. Deletions cut 6 bases from V and 8 bases from J, with 16 bases between. The CDR3 loop spans 13 amino acids. CDR1 and CDR2 from the germline V gene are WSHSY and SAAADI.

This sequence originates from a woman in her 30s who had recovered from COVID-19. V and J are TRBV10-2 and TRBJ1-1; possible D gene TRBD1, 6 bases. Sequenced material: PBMCs or T cells enriched from blood (not recorded which). CDR3 sequence reads: CASSQGTPREAFF. The CDR3 DNA follows: TGCGCCAGCAGCCAGGGGACGCCCCGAGAAGCTTTCTTT.